Listed here are 21 T cell receptor beta chains from one sample, sequenced in a study of T-cell memory formation after mild COVID-19. MiXCR, applied by TCRdb to the 5' RACE reads, yields one record per CDR3 protein. In the table there are more than 80,000 distinct CDR3 sequences, 9.5% to 15% of which are singletons. The sequenced sample consisted of PBMCs or a T cell subset sorted from them (not recorded which). The receptors were gathered from an adult woman who had mild COVID-19 (a few samples of this study predate the infection). Cell type and time point are not known.

The J gene is TRBJ2-1, the V gene TRBV4-1; TRBD2 agrees at 9 bases. The CDR3 covers 15 residues. The germline V gene encodes CDR1 MGHRA and CDR2 YSYEKL. The V and J ends lost 0 bases and 7 bases, in that order; junction bases with no gene match: 4. CDR3 amino acids: CASSQDLAGKNEQFF. Here the CDR3 DNA reads TGCGCCAGCAGCCAAGACCTAGCGGGGAAGAATGAGCAGTTCTTC.

At least ten counts were recorded for this clonotype. The chain has TRBV7-9 and TRBJ2-5; D may be TRBD2 (6 bases). Trimming took off 5 bases at V and 3 bases at J, with 10 bases between the two ends. This CDR3 is built from 13 residues. CDR1 is SEHNR and CDR2 is FQNEAQ in the germline V gene (reference sequence). Written as DNA, the CDR3 is TGTGCCAGCAGCCGCGGGGTGGAAGAGACCCAGTACTTC. Translated, it gives CASSRGVEETQYF.

V usage is TRBV19 and J usage is TRBJ2-6; 10 bases are a match to TRBD2. Germline V gives CDR1 LNHDA, CDR2 SQIVND (reference sequence). This CDR3 contains 20 residues. With 3 bases clipped from V and 0 bases from J, the junction kept 11 bases outside the gene matches. CDR3 bases: TGTGCCAGTAGTATTGGCTGGAGGACTAGCGGAATCTCTGGGGCCAACGTCCTGACTTTC. Its translation: CASSIGWRTSGISGANVLTF.

This clonotype was picked up a small number of times. The chain carries TRBV7-9 and TRBJ2-7, with TRBD1 identical over 9 bases. With 7 bases clipped from V and 3 bases from J, the junction kept 7 bases outside the gene matches. In germline, CDR1 is SEHNR, CDR2 FQNEAQ (reference sequence). This CDR3 has 14 residues. The DNA for the CDR3 is TGTGCCAGCATTCTAACAGGGGGCATCTACGAGCAGTACTTC. Protein sequence: CASILTGGIYEQYF.

The chain combines TRBV21-1 with TRBJ1-5; TRBD1, the table's D call, was not compared with the DNA. TRBV21-1 is a listed pseudogene. The CDR3 loop spans 17 amino acids. As DNA, the CDR3 is TGTGCCAGCAGTCCCGGACAGGGTAAAAATAGCAATCAGCCCCAGCATTTT. It encodes CASSPGQGKNSNQPQHF.

This clonotype was observed at least ten times. This chain joins TRBV12-3 or TRBV12-4 and TRBJ2-2; tentatively, D is TRBD1 (5 bases). There are 12 residues in the CDR3. V dropped 5 bases and J dropped 8 bases, with 9 bases sitting between them. The CDR3 sequence is CASSQGAGELFF. The CDR3 DNA sequence: TGTGCCAGCAGTCAGGGCGCGGGGGAGCTGTTTTTT.

This clonotype was detected a few times. This chain joins TRBV9 and TRBJ2-5; 7 nucleotides align to TRBD2. This CDR3 spans 15 amino acids. The V gene's germline CDR1 is SGDLS and CDR2 YYNGEE. Trimming removed 3 bases from V and 0 bases from J; junction bases left unmatched: 5. CDR3 in amino acids: CASSEGTTYQETQYF. The CDR3 nucleotides read TGTGCCAGCAGCGAAGGGACTACCTACCAAGAGACCCAGTACTTC. Filled out from reference TRBV9 and TRBJ2-5, the complete variable domain reads DSGVTQTPKHLITATGQRVTLRCSPRSGDLSVYWYQQSLDQGLQFLIQYYNGEERAKGNILERFSAQQFPDLHSELNLSSLELGDSALYFCASSEGTTYQETQYFGPGTRLLVL.

This clonotype was counted a few times. The chain joins TRBV29-1 to TRBJ1-1; no clear D gene. Germline V gives CDR1 SQVTM, CDR2 ANQGSEA. This CDR3 has 15 amino acids. The V and J ends lost 4 bases and 6 bases respectively, with 21 bases between them. CDR3 bases: TGCAGCGTTGGGCCCGTCGTAAGCCGTATTCCTGAAGCTTTCTTT. Its protein is CSVGPVVSRIPEAFF.

This clonotype was recorded a few times. The V gene is TRBV5-1, the J gene TRBJ2-7, with D perhaps matching TRBD2 (6 bases). In germline, CDR1 is SGHRS, CDR2 YFSETQ. The CDR3 runs 14 residues. Deletions cut 0 bases from V and 2 bases from J, with 9 bases between. In nucleotides, the CDR3 is TGCGCCAGCAGCTTGGGGGCTAGCGCCTACGAGCAGTACTTC. It is translated as CASSLGASAYEQYF.

V gene TRBV29-1 combines with J gene TRBJ2-5; possible D gene TRBD1, 7 bases. V gave up 6 bases and J gave up 5 bases, with 16 bases separating them. Germline loops: CDR1 SQVTM, CDR2 ANQGSEA. The CDR3 totals 13 residues. The CDR3, as DNA: TGCAGCGTGCAAATTTCAGGGGGGGAGACCCAGTACTTC. It encodes CSVQISGGETQYF.

The chain links TRBV12-5 to TRBJ2-7; D gene ambiguous. Between the trimmed V and J ends, which lost 7 bases and 0 bases, there was a span of 13 bases. The CDR3 sequence is 14 residues long. Per the germline V gene, CDR1 is LGHNT and CDR2 is FRNRAP. CDR3 amino acids: CASVRQRSSYEQYF. CDR3 DNA sequence: TGTGCTAGTGTCCGGCAGAGAAGCTCCTACGAGCAGTACTTC.

This clonotype appeared a few times. The chain combines TRBV3-1 with TRBJ1-1, with D maybe TRBD1 (5 bases). Germline V CDR1 and CDR2: LGHDT, YNNKEL (reference sequence). This CDR3 spans 14 amino acids. Trimming stripped 0 bases from V and 5 bases from J, with 10 bases between. CDR3 sequence: CASSQEFRGTEAFF. CDR3 in DNA: TGTGCCAGCAGCCAAGAGTTTAGGGGTACTGAAGCTTTCTTT.

This clonotype showed up just a few times. The chain couples TRBV6-5 to TRBJ1-1; 7 nucleotides line up with TRBD1. The trim removed 7 bases at V and 0 bases at J, leaving 2 bases unmatched. This CDR3 is 13 amino acids long. The germline V gene encodes CDR1 MNHEY and CDR2 SVGAGI. The CDR3 nucleotides read TGTGCCAGCAAGACAGGGTTGAACACTGAAGCTTTCTTT. The encoded protein is CASKTGLNTEAFF.

This clonotype was seen just once. The chain joins TRBV4-3 to TRBJ2-7, with 8 bases identical to TRBD1. CDR1 and CDR2 from the germline V gene are LGHNA and YSLEER. V was clipped by 0 bases and J by 0 bases; unmatched bases: 4. CDR3 length: 16 amino acids. CDR3 coding DNA: TGCGCCAGCAGCCAAGATCGGACAGGGCCCTCCTACGAGCAGTACTTC. Its protein product is CASSQDRTGPSYEQYF.

This clonotype was seen more than once but under ten times. The chain links TRBV29-1 to TRBJ2-3; maybe TRBD1 (7 bases). CDR1 is SQVTM and CDR2 is ANQGSEA in the germline V gene. Trimming left V 0 bases short and J 5 bases short, with 18 bases between. The CDR3 extends over 16 amino acids. The CDR3 nucleotides read TGCAGCGTTGAAGATCAGGGAGGCAGGGGGGTAGATACGCAGTATTTT. It translates to CSVEDQGGRGVDTQYF.

J is TRBJ1-1 and V is TRBV7-9; no clear D gene. Trimming removed 5 bases from V and 0 bases from J, with 13 bases in between. The CDR3 totals 15 residues. Germline CDR1 and CDR2: SEHNR and FQNEAQ (reference sequence). The CDR3 protein is CASSPIEGVNTEAFF. The CDR3 DNA reads as TGTGCCAGCAGCCCGATAGAGGGCGTGAACACTGAAGCTTTCTTT.

The chain recombines TRBV6-2 or TRBV6-3 with TRBJ2-1; TRBD2 matches 8 bases. The length of the CDR3 is 17 residues. Looked up from germline, CDR1 is MNHEY and CDR2 is SVGEGT. The ends lost 5 bases at V and 0 bases at J; junction bases unmatched: 9. The CDR3 protein is CASSQTIAGFSYNEQFF. CDR3 coding DNA: TGTGCCAGCAGTCAGACAATAGCGGGATTCTCCTACAATGAGCAGTTCTTC.

The V call is TRBV7-3, the J call TRBJ2-2, with no clear D. Germline CDR1 SGHTA, CDR2 FQGTGA. CDR3 length: 15 residues. V was clipped by 2 bases and J by 2 bases, with 9 bases between them. DNA for the CDR3: TGTGCCAGCAGCTTATTGGGCGAAAACACCGGGGAGCTGTTTTTT. Amino acid sequence: CASSLLGENTGELFF.

This chain joins TRBV7-9 and TRBJ2-7; 8 nucleotides match TRBD1. The length of the CDR3 is 14 residues. The trim removed 5 bases at V and 7 bases at J, leaving 10 bases unmatched. Germline CDR1 reads SEHNR; CDR2 reads FQNEAQ (reference sequence). In DNA form, the CDR3 reads TGTGCCAGCAGCCCTCGTCTGACAGGGGAAGAGCAGTACTTC. Amino acid sequence: CASSPRLTGEEQYF.

The V gene is TRBV7-8, the J gene TRBJ1-2; possible D gene TRBD1, 6 bases. CDR1 is SGHVS and CDR2 is FQNEAQ in the germline V gene. The CDR3 has 11 residues. The V gene lost 10 bases and the J gene lost 7 bases, with 13 bases spanning the gap. The CDR3 DNA follows: TGTGCCACCTCGAGGGGGGTTGGCTACACCTTC. Its translation: CATSRGVGYTF.

This clonotype was counted only a few times. The chain employs TRBV7-6 and TRBJ2-7; 8 positions match TRBD2. After removal of 5 bases from V and 1 base from J, the junction contained 1 base not matched to a gene. The CDR3 is 13 amino acids. Per the germline V gene, CDR1 is SGHVS and CDR2 is FNYEAQ. The CDR3 bases are TGTGCCAGCAGCACGGGGGGGTCCTACGAGCAGTACTTC. This gives the protein CASSTGGSYEQYF.